This T cell receptor beta chain was profiled in a study of cytomegalovirus exposure and HLA in healthy donors. The PCR ran on 60 Vbeta and 13 Jbeta primers. Data came from immunoSEQ multiplex PCR; TCRdb stores just in-frame clones and leaves some out. The data show 200,000 to 250,000 clones, around 88% seen once. This CDR3 has 15 residues. V and J are TRBV12-2 and TRBJ2-7; TRBD1, the table's D call, lacks a check against the DNA. TRBV12-2 is classified as a pseudogene. This TCR was sampled from a young woman in good health and CMV-seronegative. The sample comprised PBMCs. CDR3 in amino acids: CASRPRRDRKDEQYF. The CDR3 coding sequence is TGTGCAAGTCGCCCTAGGCGGGACAGGAAGGACGAGCAGTACTTC.